The clone carrying this T cell receptor (beta chain) was seen more than once but under ten times. The sample originates from a study of blood T cell repertoires in COVID-19. The CDR3 sequence is 13 residues long. V was cut by 5 bases and J by 1 base, with 9 bases left in between. Germline loops: CDR1 SGHRS, CDR2 YFSETQ. Per the original methods: Quantification of nucleated cells was approximated via reference gene primer amplification. Method: immunoSEQ multiplex PCR; TCRdb's copy keeps in-frame clones and lacks some. The DNA gave D and trimming, while V, J and clone size come from that table. The sample gives about 43,000 clones, 70% to 85% of which show up once; 2.6% is in the top ten.

The sample consisted of peripheral blood. The receptor's source is an older woman with acute or convalescent COVID-19. This chain links TRBV5-1 with TRBJ1-1; the D is unclear. CDR3 nucleotide sequence: TGCGCCAGCAGTTATTACGGGAACACTGAAGCTTTCTTT. This translates into CASSYYGNTEAFF.